The TCR beta chain described here comes from a study of regulatory T cells. Study findings and constraints: Patient repertoires had restricted TRB V-J pairs and skewed V and J usage, most in Tregs. Shannon entropy was nonsignificantly lower in patient CD8+ T cells than control CD8+ cells.

A remark on this clone: Its antigen is still unknown.

Trimming left V 6 bases short and J 5 bases short, with 10 bases between. CDR1 MDHEN and CDR2 SYDVKM come from the germline V gene. CDR3 size: 12 residues. The primer mix had 52 TRBV and 13 TRBJ primers. TCRdb keeps only in-frame clones here, not all; method: immunoSEQ multiplex PCR. The sample shows about 20,000 clones, approximately 93% of them seen only once. Autoimmunity was present in every CD3G-deficient patient, worse in two. The chain is built from TRBV28 and TRBJ2-5; D not resolved. The source is a child under 10 years old with CD3G deficiency. Sequencing input: CD8+ T cells sorted from blood. The CDR3 DNA sequence: TGTGCCAGCAGCCCCCCCGGGGAGACCCAGTACTTC. It yields the protein CASSPPGETQYF.